This T cell receptor beta chain stems from a study of blood T cell repertoires in COVID-19. The overall study: Spain, Italy and the United States supplied samples that represented acute and convalescent COVID-19. From T cells, B-cell-depleted T cells, or PBMCs came the material, which was cDNA or gDNA.

In the original processing: Amplified reference gene primers provided the basis for estimating nucleated cell counts. The assay was immunoSEQ multiplex PCR, and TCRdb's table has in-frame clones only and misses some. That table is the source of V, J and clone size, and D and trimming were worked out from the DNA. The table records roughly 230,000 clones, 85% of them present only once. The V segment lost 6 bases and the J segment 5 bases; nucleotides outside the gene matches: 7. The CDR3 is made up of 15 amino acids. Germline V gene lookup returns CDR1 SGHNT and CDR2 YENEEA. Sequenced material: peripheral blood. The chain couples TRBV11-3 to TRBJ2-1, with 10 bases that match TRBD1. The clonotype was recovered from a man aged 35-49 years with acute or convalescent COVID-19. CDR3: CASSAGTGVDNEQFF. CDR3 nucleotide sequence: TGTGCCAGCAGTGCGGGGACAGGGGTAGACAATGAGCAGTTCTTC.